These 10 T cell receptor beta chains originate from one sample sequenced in a study of regulatory T cells in long-lasting Graves disease. iRepertoire HTBI primers and Arm-PCR of CDR3 regions built TCR beta libraries. TCRdb reprocessed the multiplex PCR reads via MiXCR and lists one record per CDR3 protein. In the table there are approximately 400,000 distinct CDR3 sequences, around 15% of which are singletons. Time point specified: newly diagnosed GD, antithyroid drugs for less than 3 months. RNA isolated from PBMCs was used to make the TCR library. The sequencing used peripheral blood mononuclear cells (PBMCs), collected at new diagnosis, from a patient treated with antithyroid drugs. The receptors were gathered from a female donor with Graves disease.

This clonotype has at least ten counts. The CDR3 DNA is TGCAGTGCTAGAGGCCCGGATCCCGAGCAGTTCTTC. Translation: CSARGPDPEQFF. The rearrangement uses TRBV20-1 and TRBJ2-1; D remains ambiguous. Per the germline V gene, CDR1 is DFQATT and CDR2 is SNEGSKA (reference sequence). The CDR3 has 12 amino acids. Between the trimmed V and J ends, which lost 1 base and 10 bases, there was a span of 11 bases.

The chain has TRBV2 and TRBJ2-2, with 8 bases identical to TRBD2. The CDR3 runs 18 residues. V lost 6 bases, J lost 3 bases, and 15 bases stayed unmatched. The germline V gene encodes CDR1 SNHLY and CDR2 FYNNEI. DNA for the CDR3: TGTGCCAGCAGCTTCCCCCCGGCGGGAGGACTCGACACCGGGGAGCTGTTTTTT. Its protein is CASSFPPAGGLDTGELFF. The full variable domain, rest sourced from reference TRBV2 and TRBJ2-2, is EPEVTQTPSHQVTQMGQEVILRCVPISNHLYFYWYRQILGQKVEFLVSFYNNEISEKSEIFDDQFSVERPDGSNFTLKIRSTKLEDSAMYFCASSFPPAGGLDTGELFFGEGSRLTVL.

This clonotype has a count of ten or more. The CDR3 DNA sequence: TGTGCCAGCGGGGGGGAGCCCTGGAGGCAAGAGACCCAGTACTTC. Translation: CASGGEPWRQETQYF. The chain joins TRBV12-3 or TRBV12-4 to TRBJ2-5; 7 nucleotides line up with TRBD2. With 8 bases clipped from V and 2 bases from J, the junction kept 11 bases outside the gene matches. This CDR3 spans 15 amino acids.

This clonotype was found many times. The J gene is TRBJ1-5, the V gene TRBV28; D unclear. The V gene lost 2 bases and the J gene lost 7 bases, with 15 bases spanning the gap. Germline assignment: CDR1 MDHEN and CDR2 SYDVKM. The CDR3 is 15 amino acids. This CDR3 reads CASSLVVPIEQPQHF. The CDR3, as DNA: TGTGCCAGCAGTTTAGTTGTGCCGATTGAACAGCCCCAGCATTTT.

This clonotype was picked up many times. This rearrangement joins TRBV27 to TRBJ1-1, with D perhaps TRBD1 (5 bases). V was trimmed by 6 bases and J by 5 bases, leaving 16 bases between them. Germline-derived CDR1 and CDR2 are MNHEY and SMNVEV (reference sequence). The length of the CDR3 is 14 residues. The CDR3 protein is CASRKTSDSTEAFF. In DNA form, the CDR3 reads TGTGCCAGCAGAAAGACCTCTGACAGTACTGAAGCTTTCTTT.

This chain links TRBV11-2 with TRBJ1-1, with unresolved D. Trimming took 3 bases from V and 4 from J, leaving 9 bases between them. Per germline, CDR1 SGHAT and CDR2 FQNNGV. The CDR3 covers 13 residues. CDR3: CASSFIGGTEAFF. CDR3 DNA: TGTGCCAGCAGCTTTATAGGCGGCACTGAAGCTTTCTTT.

This clonotype was observed many times. The gene calls are TRBV12-3 or TRBV12-4 and TRBJ1-3, with D uncertain. The ends were cut back, 2 bases at V and 8 bases at J, with 22 bases in the middle. The CDR3 extends over 17 amino acids. The CDR3 DNA is TGTGCCAGCAGTTTAAGCCTTCGGCTCCTCCGATTGGACACCATATATTTT. Residues: CASSLSLRLLRLDTIYF.

This clonotype was seen repeatedly, ten times or more. The chain employs TRBV4-1 and TRBJ1-2, with D possibly matching TRBD1 (6 bases). V dropped 4 bases and J dropped 6 bases, with 18 bases sitting between them. Germline V CDR1 and CDR2: MGHRA, YSYEKL. This CDR3 contains 15 residues. CDR3 nucleotide sequence: TGCGCCAGCAGCCGACCCGTCGCAGGGGAGGATGGCTACACCTTC. Encoded protein: CASSRPVAGEDGYTF.

This clonotype was seen just once. The V call is TRBV3-1, the J call TRBJ2-5; no reliable D call. The CDR3 has 15 amino acids. Trimming took 0 bases from V and 2 from J, leaving 10 bases between them. Germline CDR1 reads LGHDT; CDR2 reads YNNKEL (reference sequence). In DNA, the CDR3 is TGTGCCAGCAGCCAAGAGGTAATAGTACAAGAGACCCAGTACTTC. The encoded protein is CASSQEVIVQETQYF.

This clonotype was counted many times. The CDR3 coding sequence is TGCGCCAGCAGCTTGGTCATTGGGGGCAGGGATGCTTTCTTT. This codes for CASSLVIGGRDAFF. This chain links TRBV5-1 with TRBJ1-1; maybe TRBD1 (6 bases). CDR1 and CDR2 (germline): SGHRS, YFSETQ. Trimming left V 0 bases short and J 11 bases short, with 17 bases between. This CDR3 has 14 amino acids.